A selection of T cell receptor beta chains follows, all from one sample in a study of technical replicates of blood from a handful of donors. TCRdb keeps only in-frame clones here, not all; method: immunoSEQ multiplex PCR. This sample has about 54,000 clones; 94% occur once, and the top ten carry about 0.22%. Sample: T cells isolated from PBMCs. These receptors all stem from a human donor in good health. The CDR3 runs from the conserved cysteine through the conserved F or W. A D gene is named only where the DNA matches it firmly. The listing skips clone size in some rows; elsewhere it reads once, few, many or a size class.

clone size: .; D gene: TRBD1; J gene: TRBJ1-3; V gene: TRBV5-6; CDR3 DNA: TGTGCCAGCAGGTATTCGGGACAGCGCAACACCATATATTTT; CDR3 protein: CASRYSGQRNTIYF
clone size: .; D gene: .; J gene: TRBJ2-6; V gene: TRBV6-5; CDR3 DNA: TGTGCCAGCAGCCCCCACGGTGCCGGGGCCAACGTCCTGACTTTC; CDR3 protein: CASSPHGAGANVLTF
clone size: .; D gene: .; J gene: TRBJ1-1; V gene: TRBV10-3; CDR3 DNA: TGTGCCACAAGCGACCCGAACACTGAAGCTTTCTTT; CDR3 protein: CATSDPNTEAFF
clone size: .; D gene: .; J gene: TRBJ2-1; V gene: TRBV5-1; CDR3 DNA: TGCGCCAGCAGCTTGGGTAGCCGATTGGATGAGCAGTTCTTC; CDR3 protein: CASSLGSRLDEQFF
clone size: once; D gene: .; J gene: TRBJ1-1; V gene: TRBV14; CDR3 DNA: TGTGCCAGCAGCCAAGATCCTGGGGCGGCACAGCTAGCTTTCTTT; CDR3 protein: CASSQDPGAAQLAFF
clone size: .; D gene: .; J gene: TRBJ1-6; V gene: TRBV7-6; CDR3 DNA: TGTGCCAGCAGCTCCGAGGGGGTTAGCTCCTATAATTCACCCCTCCACTTT; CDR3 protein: CASSSEGVSSYNSPLHF
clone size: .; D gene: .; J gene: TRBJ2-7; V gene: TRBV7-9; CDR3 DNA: TGTGCCAGCAGATATAGCGGTTCCTACGAGCAGTACTTC; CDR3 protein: CASRYSGSYEQYF
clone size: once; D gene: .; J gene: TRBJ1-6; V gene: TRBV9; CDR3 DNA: TGTGCCAGCAGCGTAGAAGGGGACACAGGGCGGATTTCTTCACCCCTCCACTTT; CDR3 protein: CASSVEGDTGRISSPLHF
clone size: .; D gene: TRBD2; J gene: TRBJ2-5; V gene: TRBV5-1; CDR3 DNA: TGCGCCAGCAGCCCAGTCGGGGGGCAAGAGACCCAGTACTTC; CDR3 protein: CASSPVGGQETQYF
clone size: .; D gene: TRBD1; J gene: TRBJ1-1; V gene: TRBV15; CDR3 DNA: TGTGCCACCAGCAGAGGATCAGGGGGCGTCCCCTTGAACACTGAAGCTTTCTTT; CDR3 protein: CATSRGSGGVPLNTEAFF
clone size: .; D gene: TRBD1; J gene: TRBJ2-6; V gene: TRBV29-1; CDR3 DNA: TGCAGCGTTCGAGGGGGCGTTTTAGGAGCTGGGGCCAACGTCCTGACTTTC; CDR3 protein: CSVRGGVLGAGANVLTF
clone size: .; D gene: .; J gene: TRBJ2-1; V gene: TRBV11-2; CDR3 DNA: TGTGCCAGCAGCTTAGGAACCTATTTAATCAATGAGCAGTTCTTC; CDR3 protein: CASSLGTYLINEQFF
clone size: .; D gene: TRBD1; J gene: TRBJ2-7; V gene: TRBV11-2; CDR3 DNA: TGTGCCAGCAGCTTGTCCGGGACAGGGGCCTACGAGCAGTACTTC; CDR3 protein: CASSLSGTGAYEQYF
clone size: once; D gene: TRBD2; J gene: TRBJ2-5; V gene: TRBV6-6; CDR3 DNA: TGTGCCAGCAGCCCCGGACTAGCGGGAGTTGAGACCCAGTACTTC; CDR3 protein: CASSPGLAGVETQYF
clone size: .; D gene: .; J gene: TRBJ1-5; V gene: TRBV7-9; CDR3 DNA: TGTGCCAGCAGCTTCCTTTTAAATCAGCCCCAGCATTTT; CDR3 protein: CASSFLLNQPQHF
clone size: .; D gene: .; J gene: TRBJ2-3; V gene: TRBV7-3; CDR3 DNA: TGTGCCAGCAGCTTAAAGGGCGGGGGCACAGATACGCAGTATTTT; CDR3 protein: CASSLKGGGTDTQYF
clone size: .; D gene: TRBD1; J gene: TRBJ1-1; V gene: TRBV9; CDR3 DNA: TGTGCCAGCAGCGTAGACGGGACAGGACCCTTGAACACTGAAGCTTTCTTT; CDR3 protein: CASSVDGTGPLNTEAFF
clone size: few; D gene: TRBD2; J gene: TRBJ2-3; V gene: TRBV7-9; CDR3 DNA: TGTGCCAGCACCCGACTAGCGGGGGCCGATACGCAGTATTTT; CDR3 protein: CASTRLAGADTQYF
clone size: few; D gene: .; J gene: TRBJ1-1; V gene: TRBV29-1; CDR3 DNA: TGCAGCGTTGCGTCCCAGGATACTGAAGCTTTCTTT; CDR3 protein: CSVASQDTEAFF
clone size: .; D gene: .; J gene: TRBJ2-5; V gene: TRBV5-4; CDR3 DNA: TGTGCCAGCAGCTTACAAAGGGGCCAAGAGACCCAGTACTTC; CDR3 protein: CASSLQRGQETQYF
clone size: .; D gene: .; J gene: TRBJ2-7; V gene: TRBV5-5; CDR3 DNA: TGTGCCAGCTGGGCCCTATTCCACGAGCAGTACTTC; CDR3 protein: CASWALFHEQYF
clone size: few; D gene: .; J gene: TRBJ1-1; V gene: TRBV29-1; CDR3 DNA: TGCAGCTCTGAGGTGAACACTGAAGCTTTCTTT; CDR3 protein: CSSEVNTEAFF
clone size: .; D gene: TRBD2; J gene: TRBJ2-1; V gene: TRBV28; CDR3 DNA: TGTGCCAGCAGTTGGACTAGTTTAGACAATGAGCAGTTCTTC; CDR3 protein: CASSWTSLDNEQFF
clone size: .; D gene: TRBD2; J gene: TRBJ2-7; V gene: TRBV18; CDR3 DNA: TGTGCCAGCTCACCGCCCGGACTAGCGGGGGGATCCTACGAGCAGTACTTC; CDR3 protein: CASSPPGLAGGSYEQYF
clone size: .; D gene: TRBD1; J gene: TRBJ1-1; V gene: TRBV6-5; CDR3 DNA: TGTGCCAGCAGCAACCCTTCAGGGGGGAACACTGAAGCTTTCTTT; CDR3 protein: CASSNPSGGNTEAFF
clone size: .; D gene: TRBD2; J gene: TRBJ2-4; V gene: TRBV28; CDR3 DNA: TGTGCCAGCAGTTTTTCAGGGAGGGACATTCAGTACTTC; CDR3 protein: CASSFSGRDIQYF
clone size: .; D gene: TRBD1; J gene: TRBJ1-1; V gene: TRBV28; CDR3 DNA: TGTGCCAGCAGTTTAGGACAGGGGTGGGCGTCTGAAGCTTTCTTT; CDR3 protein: CASSLGQGWASEAFF
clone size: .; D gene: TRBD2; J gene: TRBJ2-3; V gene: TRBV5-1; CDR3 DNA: TGCGCCAGCAGCCCCAAGACTAGCGGGAGTGATACGCAGTATTTT; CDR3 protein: CASSPKTSGSDTQYF
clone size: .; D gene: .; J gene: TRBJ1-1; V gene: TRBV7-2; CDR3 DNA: TGTGCCAGCAGCTCCAACCGGGACACCCTTGAAGCTTTCTTT; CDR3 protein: CASSSNRDTLEAFF
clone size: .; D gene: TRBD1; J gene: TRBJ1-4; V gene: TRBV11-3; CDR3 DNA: TGTGCCAGCAGCTGGGACAGGGAGGATGAAAAACTGTTTTTT; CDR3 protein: CASSWDREDEKLFF
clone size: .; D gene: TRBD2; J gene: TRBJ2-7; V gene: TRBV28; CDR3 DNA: TGTGCCAGCAGGAGACTTAGCGGGGAGGACTACTACGAGCAGTACTTC; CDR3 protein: CASRRLSGEDYYEQYF
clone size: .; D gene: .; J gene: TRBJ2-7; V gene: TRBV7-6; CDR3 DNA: TGTGCCAGCAGCTTAGGTCAGGACACGACCTACGAGCAGTACTTC; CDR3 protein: CASSLGQDTTYEQYF
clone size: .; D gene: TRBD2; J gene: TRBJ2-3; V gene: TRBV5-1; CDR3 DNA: TGCGCCAGCAGCTTGGAAAGCCCTAGCGGGAACGTCGTAGTAACAGATACGCAGTATTTT; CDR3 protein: CASSLESPSGNVVVTDTQYF
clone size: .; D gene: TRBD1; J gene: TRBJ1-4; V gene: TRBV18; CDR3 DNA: TGTGCCAGCTCACCACCGATGACAGGGGGTGAAAAACTGTTTTTT; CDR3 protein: CASSPPMTGGEKLFF
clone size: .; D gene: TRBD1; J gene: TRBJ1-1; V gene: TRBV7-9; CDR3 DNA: TGTGCCAGCAGCCAGAAAGGGGGCAGGGCTGAAGCTTTCTTT; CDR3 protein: CASSQKGGRAEAFF
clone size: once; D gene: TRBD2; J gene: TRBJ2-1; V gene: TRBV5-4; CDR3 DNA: TGTGCCAGCAGCTTGCGGCTAGCGGTGACCAACAATGAGCAGTTCTTC; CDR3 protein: CASSLRLAVTNNEQFF
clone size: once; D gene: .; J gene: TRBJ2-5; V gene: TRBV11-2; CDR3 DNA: TGTGCCAGCAGCCTCGGTGTGGGGGGATCCGACCCTCGGGAGACCCAGTACTTC; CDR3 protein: CASSLGVGGSDPRETQYF
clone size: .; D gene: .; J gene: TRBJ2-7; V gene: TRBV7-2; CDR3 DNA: TGTGCCAGCAGCCTAGATGATCTAGCCGGTGCTCGCGAGCAGTACTTC; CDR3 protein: CASSLDDLAGAREQYF
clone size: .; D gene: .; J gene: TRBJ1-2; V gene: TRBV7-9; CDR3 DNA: TGTGCCAGCAGCTCACTTCCGGGACTATCGTACTATGGCTACACCTTC; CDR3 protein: CASSSLPGLSYYGYTF
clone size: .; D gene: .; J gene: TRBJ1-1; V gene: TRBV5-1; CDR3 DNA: TGCGCCAGCAGCTTGGCCCCGGACAGCGTGAACACTGAAGCTTTCTTT; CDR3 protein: CASSLAPDSVNTEAFF
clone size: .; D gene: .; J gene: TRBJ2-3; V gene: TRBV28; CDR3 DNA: TGTGCCAGCAGTTTAAGATCGGCAGGGAGCACAGATACGCAGTATTTT; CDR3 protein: CASSLRSAGSTDTQYF
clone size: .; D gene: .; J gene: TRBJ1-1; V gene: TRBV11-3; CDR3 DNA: TGTGCCAGTGGTGTCCGGGGGGGCTCTGAAGCTTTCTTT; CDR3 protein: CASGVRGGSEAFF
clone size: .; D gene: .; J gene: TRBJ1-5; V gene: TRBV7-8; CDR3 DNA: TGTGCCAGCAGCTTTGACAGTCCCGTCTGGTGGCCCCAGCATTTT; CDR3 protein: CASSFDSPVWWPQHF
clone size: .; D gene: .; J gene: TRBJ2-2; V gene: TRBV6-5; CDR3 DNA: TGTGCCAGCAGTTACTCGGCTAGATCAGACACCGGGGAGCTGTTTTTT; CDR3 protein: CASSYSARSDTGELFF
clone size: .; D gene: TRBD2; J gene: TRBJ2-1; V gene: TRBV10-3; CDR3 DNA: TGTGCCATCACCTCGGGGGGGACAGAGCAGTTCTTC; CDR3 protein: CAITSGGTEQFF
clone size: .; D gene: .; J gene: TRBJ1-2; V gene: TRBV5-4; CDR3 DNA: TGTGCCAGCAGCTTGGAAGTTGGGGCTTATGGCTACACCTTC; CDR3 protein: CASSLEVGAYGYTF
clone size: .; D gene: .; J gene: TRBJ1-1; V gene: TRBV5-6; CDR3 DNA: TGTGCCAGCAGCTCTCCCGTACAGGCGAAAACTGAAGCTTTCTTT; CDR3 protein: CASSSPVQAKTEAFF
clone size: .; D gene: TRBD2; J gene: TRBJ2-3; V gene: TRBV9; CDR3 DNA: TGTGCCAGCAGCGTAGTGGGGGGGACTGCCACAGATACGCAGTATTTT; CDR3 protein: CASSVVGGTATDTQYF
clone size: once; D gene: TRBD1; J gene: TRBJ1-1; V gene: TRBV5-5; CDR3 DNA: TGTGCCAGCAGCTGGGACAGGGGAGGGAACACTGAAGCTTTCTTT; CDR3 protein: CASSWDRGGNTEAFF
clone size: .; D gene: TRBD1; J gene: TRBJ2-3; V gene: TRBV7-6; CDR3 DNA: TGTGCCAGCAGCCCGACGACAGGGGACTTGGGTACGCAGTATTTT; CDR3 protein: CASSPTTGDLGTQYF